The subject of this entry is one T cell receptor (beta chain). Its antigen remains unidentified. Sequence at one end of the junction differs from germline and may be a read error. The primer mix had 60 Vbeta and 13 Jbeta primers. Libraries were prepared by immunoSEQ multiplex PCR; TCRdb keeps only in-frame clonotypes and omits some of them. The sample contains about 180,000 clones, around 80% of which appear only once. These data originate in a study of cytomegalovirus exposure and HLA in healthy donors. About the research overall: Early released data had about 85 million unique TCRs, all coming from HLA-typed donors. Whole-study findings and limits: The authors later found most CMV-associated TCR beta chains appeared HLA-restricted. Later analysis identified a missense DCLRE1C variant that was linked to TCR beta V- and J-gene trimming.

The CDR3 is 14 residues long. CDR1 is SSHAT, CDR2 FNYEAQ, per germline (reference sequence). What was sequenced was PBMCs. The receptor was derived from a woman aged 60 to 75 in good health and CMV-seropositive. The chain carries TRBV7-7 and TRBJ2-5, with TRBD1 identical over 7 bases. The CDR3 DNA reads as TGTGCTAGCAGCTCGGGACAGTACCAAGAGACCCAGTACTTC. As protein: CASSSGQYQETQYF.